The entry below describes one TCR beta chain. Germline CDR1 SGHRS, CDR2 YFSETQ. Trimming cost V 0 bases and J 4 bases, with 11 bases left between them. The CDR3 consists of 15 residues. The sample belongs to a study of T cell responses to AZD1222 COVID-19 vaccine. Some clones are missing from TCRdb's copy, which holds only in-frame ones; the method was immunoSEQ multiplex PCR. Among 83,000 or so clones listed, 75% to 95% were seen once. The source of this sequence is an adult who received the AZD1222 COVID-19 vaccine. The chain carries TRBV5-1 and TRBJ1-5; the D gene is possibly TRBD1 (5 bases). Specimen: peripheral blood, collected 28 days after the second AZD1222 dose. The CDR3 region is CASSLGAGGNQPQHF. The CDR3 region has the DNA TGCGCCAGCAGCTTGGGAGCTGGGGGAAATCAGCCCCAGCATTTT.